A selection of T cell receptor beta chains follows, all from one sample in a study of neurological immune-mediated disorders. Each CDR3 protein gets one entry after TCRdb re-called the 5' RACE reads with MiXCR. The sample has approximately 25,000 distinct CDR3 sequences, around a fifth seen once. The specimen sequenced was PBMCs. These receptors originate from a woman aged 55-75 years in good health. CDR3s include the opening cysteine and the closing phenylalanine or tryptophan. D genes are given only for firm matches. Not all rows give a size; the values are once, few, many and, for expanded clones, a class.

size: -; V: TRBV20-1; D: -; J: TRBJ2-3; DNA: TGCAGTGCTAGAGGGAGGGGGGAGCGAGTGACAGATACGCAGTATTTT; CDR3: CSARGRGERVTDTQYF
size: many; V: TRBV11-2; D: TRBD2; J: TRBJ2-1; DNA: TGTGCCAGCAGCTTAAGGGAAGGGGAGGGTGAGCAGTTCTTC; CDR3: CASSLREGEGEQFF
size: many; V: TRBV4-1; D: -; J: TRBJ2-1; DNA: TGCGCCAGCAGCCAACAGTCGGGGGCCTACTACAATGAGCAGTTCTTC; CDR3: CASSQQSGAYYNEQFF
size: many; V: TRBV5-1; D: -; J: TRBJ1-1; DNA: TGCGCCAGCAGCGGAGGGCGGAGAGGGGCAGGCACTGAAGCTTTCTTT; CDR3: CASSGGRRGAGTEAFF
size: many; V: TRBV5-6; D: -; J: TRBJ1-1; DNA: TGTGCCAGCAGCCTGACAGTCATGAACACTGAAGCTTTCTTT; CDR3: CASSLTVMNTEAFF
size: -; V: TRBV2; D: -; J: TRBJ2-2; DNA: TGTGCTAGCTATGGGCCCCTCCCCGGGGAGCTGTTTTTT; CDR3: CASYGPLPGELFF
size: many; V: TRBV6-4; D: TRBD2; J: TRBJ2-3; DNA: TGTGCCAGCAGCTTAGCGGGAGAGGGAGATACGCAGTATTTT; CDR3: CASSLAGEGDTQYF
size: many; V: TRBV4-3; D: -; J: TRBJ2-7; DNA: TGCGCCAGCAGCCAAGCTTGGTTAACCTACGAGCAGTACTTC; CDR3: CASSQAWLTYEQYF
size: -; V: TRBV7-3; D: -; J: TRBJ2-7; DNA: TGTGCCAGCAGCCCTGGCGGCGGAAACTCCTACGAGCAGTACTTC; CDR3: CASSPGGGNSYEQYF
size: many; V: TRBV20-1; D: TRBD1; J: TRBJ2-7; DNA: TGCAGTGCTAGAGGAGACAGGGGCTCCTACGAGCAGTACTTC; CDR3: CSARGDRGSYEQYF
size: many; V: TRBV7-2; D: TRBD2; J: TRBJ2-3; DNA: TGTGCCAGCAGCTCCCGAGGGTCTAGCGGGAGGGCCTCAGATACGCAGTATTTT; CDR3: CASSSRGSSGRASDTQYF
size: many; V: TRBV7-2; D: -; J: TRBJ2-4; DNA: TGTGCCAGCAGCTCCATTACTTCAGCCAAAAACATTCAGTACTTC; CDR3: CASSSITSAKNIQYF
size: few; V: TRBV5-1; D: TRBD2; J: TRBJ2-7; DNA: TGCGCCAGCAGCCATGGGACTAGCGGGGGATATTACGAGCAGTACTTC; CDR3: CASSHGTSGGYYEQYF
size: -; V: TRBV5-1; D: -; J: TRBJ2-7; DNA: TGCGCCAGCAGCTTGGTGACAGATCCCTACGAGCAGTACTTC; CDR3: CASSLVTDPYEQYF
size: -; V: TRBV28; D: TRBD2; J: TRBJ2-7; DNA: TGTGCCAGCAGTATTGGGACTAGCGGGAACTACGAGCAGTACTTC; CDR3: CASSIGTSGNYEQYF
size: many; V: TRBV4-3; D: -; J: TRBJ1-1; DNA: TGCGCCAGCAGCCAAGAGGTAAACACTGAAGCTTTCTTT; CDR3: CASSQEVNTEAFF
size: -; V: TRBV5-5; D: -; J: TRBJ2-1; DNA: TGTGCCAGCAGCTTCGTTGGGGTTGGCAACAATGAGCAGTTCTTC; CDR3: CASSFVGVGNNEQFF
size: many; V: TRBV5-1; D: TRBD1; J: TRBJ2-3; DNA: TGCGCCAGCAGCTCCCTAAGGGGACAGGGGTTTGTGGATACGCAGTATTTT; CDR3: CASSSLRGQGFVDTQYF
size: -; V: TRBV19; D: -; J: TRBJ2-2; DNA: TGTGCCAGTAGCACAGGTTCCGGGGAGCTGTTTTTT; CDR3: CASSTGSGELFF
size: -; V: TRBV7-2; D: -; J: TRBJ1-2; DNA: TGTGCCAGCAGTGGGGTTTCCGGCTATGGCTACACCTTC; CDR3: CASSGVSGYGYTF
size: -; V: TRBV20-1; D: -; J: TRBJ2-5; DNA: TGCAGTGCTGGACAAGGGCAAGAGACCCAGTACTTC; CDR3: CSAGQGQETQYF
size: many; V: TRBV5-1; D: -; J: TRBJ2-5; DNA: TGCGCCAGCAGCTTGGAATGGGGGGCTCGAGAGACCCAGTACTTC; CDR3: CASSLEWGARETQYF
size: many; V: TRBV29-1; D: TRBD1; J: TRBJ2-3; DNA: TGCAGCGTTGTTAGGCAGGGGGCCGAAGATACGCAGTATTTT; CDR3: CSVVRQGAEDTQYF
size: many; V: TRBV12-3/TRBV12-4; D: -; J: TRBJ2-6; DNA: TGTGCCAGCAGTTTCTCCGGGGCCAACGTCCTGACTTTC; CDR3: CASSFSGANVLTF
size: many; V: TRBV29-1; D: -; J: TRBJ2-7; DNA: TGCAGCGTTGAACGGGACGGTTACGAGCAGTACTTC; CDR3: CSVERDGYEQYF
size: many; V: TRBV7-2; D: TRBD2; J: TRBJ2-7; DNA: TGTGCCAGCAGCTTCCGGACTAGCGGGGGGGACGCCTACGAGCAGTACTTC; CDR3: CASSFRTSGGDAYEQYF
size: -; V: TRBV6-4; D: TRBD2; J: TRBJ2-1; DNA: TGTGCCAGCAGTGACTGGGCGGGAGGAAGGGAGTTCTTC; CDR3: CASSDWAGGREFF
size: -; V: TRBV20-1; D: TRBD2; J: TRBJ2-1; DNA: TGCAGTGCTAGTAGCGGGGCCAATACCTACAATGAGCAGTTCTTC; CDR3: CSASSGANTYNEQFF
size: many; V: TRBV20-1; D: TRBD1; J: TRBJ1-4; DNA: TGCAGTGCTAGAGAAACCGGGACAGGGGAAAAACTGTTTTTT; CDR3: CSARETGTGEKLFF
size: -; V: TRBV20-1; D: -; J: TRBJ2-7; DNA: TGCAGTGCTAGAGATTTAGACTACGAGCAGTACTTC; CDR3: CSARDLDYEQYF
size: many; V: TRBV7-2; D: -; J: TRBJ2-7; DNA: TGTGCCAGCAGCTTAAGTGTTCGGCAGCCCTACGAGCAGTACTTC; CDR3: CASSLSVRQPYEQYF
size: many; V: TRBV6-5; D: -; J: TRBJ1-1; DNA: TGTGCCAGCAGTTACGCAGGGGCGAACACTGAAGCTTTCTTT; CDR3: CASSYAGANTEAFF
size: many; V: TRBV6-2/TRBV6-3; D: -; J: TRBJ2-1; DNA: TGTGCCAGCAGTTTACTTGCAGGGCTAGAGTACAATGAGCAGTTCTTC; CDR3: CASSLLAGLEYNEQFF
size: many; V: TRBV6-2/TRBV6-3; D: -; J: TRBJ1-2; DNA: TGTGCCAGCAGTTACTCGACAGCGCCTTATGGCTACACCTTC; CDR3: CASSYSTAPYGYTF
size: many; V: TRBV5-1; D: TRBD1; J: TRBJ2-1; DNA: TGCGCCAGCAGCCCCGGGACAGAGTTGTTAGGTGAGCAGTTCTTC; CDR3: CASSPGTELLGEQFF
size: many; V: TRBV27; D: TRBD1; J: TRBJ2-5; DNA: TGTGCCAGCAGTTTCCGAGGGACAGGGGGCCTGGAGTACTTC; CDR3: CASSFRGTGGLEYF
size: many; V: TRBV30; D: -; J: TRBJ2-1; DNA: TGTGCCTGGAGTCTAGCGTGGGATGAGCAGTTCTTC; CDR3: CAWSLAWDEQFF
size: -; V: TRBV5-1; D: TRBD2; J: TRBJ2-1; DNA: TGCGCCAGCAGGGGGACTAGCGGGACCAACAATGAGCAGTTCTTC; CDR3: CASRGTSGTNNEQFF
size: few; V: TRBV6-2/TRBV6-3; D: -; J: TRBJ2-3; DNA: TGTGCCAGCAGTTACACCCTAGATGCAGATACGCAGTATTTT; CDR3: CASSYTLDADTQYF
size: many; V: TRBV5-1; D: -; J: TRBJ2-5; DNA: TGCGCCAGCAGCTTAATAGAGGCACAAGAGACCCAGTACTTC; CDR3: CASSLIEAQETQYF
size: many; V: TRBV5-1; D: TRBD1; J: TRBJ1-1; DNA: TGCGCCAGCAGCTACGGGACAGGAGGTTGGACCACTGAAGCTTTCTTT; CDR3: CASSYGTGGWTTEAFF
size: many; V: TRBV20-1; D: TRBD2; J: TRBJ2-1; DNA: TGCAGTGCTAGTTTGGCTAGCGGGCCGGCTGAGCAGTTCTTC; CDR3: CSASLASGPAEQFF
size: many; V: TRBV5-1; D: TRBD2; J: TRBJ2-3; DNA: TGCGCCAGCAGCGCTGGACTAGCGGGATACACAGATACGCAGTATTTT; CDR3: CASSAGLAGYTDTQYF
size: many; V: TRBV15; D: -; J: TRBJ1-6; DNA: TGTGCCACCAGCAGAGAAAGGGGGTATTCACCCCTCCACTTT; CDR3: CATSRERGYSPLHF
size: many; V: TRBV4-3; D: -; J: TRBJ2-2; DNA: TGCGCCAGCAGCCACCGTTCTTCCAGGGGAGAGGAGCTGTTTTTT; CDR3: CASSHRSSRGEELFF
size: many; V: TRBV28; D: TRBD2; J: TRBJ2-1; DNA: TGTGCCAGCAGCCCTTCGACTAGCTTCTCCTACAATGAGCAGTTCTTC; CDR3: CASSPSTSFSYNEQFF